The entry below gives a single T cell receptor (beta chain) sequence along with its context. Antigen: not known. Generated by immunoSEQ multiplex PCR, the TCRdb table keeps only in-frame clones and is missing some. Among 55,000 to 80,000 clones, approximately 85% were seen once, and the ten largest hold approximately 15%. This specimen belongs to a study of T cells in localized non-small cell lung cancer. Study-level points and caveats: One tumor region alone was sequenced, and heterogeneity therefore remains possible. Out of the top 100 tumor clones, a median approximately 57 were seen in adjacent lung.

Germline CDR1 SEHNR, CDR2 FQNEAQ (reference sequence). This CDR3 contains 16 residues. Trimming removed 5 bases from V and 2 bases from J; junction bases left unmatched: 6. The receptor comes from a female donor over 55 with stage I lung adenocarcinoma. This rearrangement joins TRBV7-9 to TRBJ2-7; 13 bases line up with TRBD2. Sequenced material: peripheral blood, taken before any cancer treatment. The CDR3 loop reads CASSRTSGSGAYEQYF. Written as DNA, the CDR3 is TGTGCCAGCAGCCGGACTAGCGGGAGTGGGGCCTACGAGCAGTACTTC.